This is a list of T cell receptor beta chains from one sample in a study of early T cells in non-severe SARS-CoV-2 infection. Via MiXCR, TCRdb re-called the 5' RACE reads, giving one row per CDR3 protein. The repertoire holds approximately 110,000 distinct CDR3 sequences, with just under 15% as singletons. Sample: whole blood. The source of these receptors is an adult who was a healthcare worker with PCR-confirmed SARS-CoV-2 infection or an uninfected control (not recorded which). Each CDR3 is given with its conserved first and last residue. A D gene is named only where the DNA matches it firmly. Expanded clones get a size class; other rows say once, few or many, or leave the size out.

v_gene	d_gene	j_gene	abundance	CDR3aa	CDR3nt
TRBV4-1	NA	TRBJ2-3	few	CASSQVGSGETQYF	TGCGCCAGCAGCCAAGTTGGTTCAGGGGAGACGCAGTATTTT
TRBV7-9	TRBD2	TRBJ2-1	few	CASSLTLAGPINEQFF	TGTGCCAGCAGCTTAACCTTAGCGGGGCCTATCAATGAGCAGTTCTTC
TRBV15	NA	TRBJ2-7	NA	CATSPRATGWEQYF	TGTGCCACCAGCCCTAGGGCGACAGGTTGGGAGCAGTACTTC
TRBV5-1	NA	TRBJ2-1	NA	CASSLTESQYNEQFF	TGCGCCAGCAGCTTGACAGAGAGCCAATACAATGAGCAGTTCTTC
TRBV5-8	NA	TRBJ1-2	NA	CASSLLDSGYGYTF	TGTGCCAGCAGCTTGCTCGACAGTGGCTATGGCTACACCTTC
TRBV25-1	NA	TRBJ2-1	few	CASSGINEQFF	TGTGCCAGCAGTGGGATCAATGAGCAGTTCTTC
TRBV12-3/TRBV12-4	NA	TRBJ1-2	NA	CASSWALWGYTF	TGTGCCAGCAGTTGGGCCCTTTGGGGCTACACCTTC
TRBV6-2/TRBV6-3	NA	TRBJ2-2	few	CASSNHDKYTGELFF	TGTGCCAGCAGTAATCACGACAAATACACCGGGGAGCTGTTTTTT
TRBV29-1	NA	TRBJ2-2	NA	CSVEDAPGELFF	TGCAGCGTTGAAGATGCCCCCGGGGAGCTGTTTTTT
TRBV27	NA	TRBJ1-5	NA	CASSFTGESQPQHF	TGTGCCAGCAGTTTCACGGGGGAAAGCCAGCCCCAGCATTTT
TRBV12-3/TRBV12-4	NA	TRBJ2-2	few	CASSVGRGPQVTGELFF	TGTGCCAGCAGTGTTGGGAGGGGGCCCCAGGTTACCGGGGAGCTGTTTTTT
TRBV25-1	TRBD1	TRBJ1-6	many	CASRGTGGHNNSPLHF	TGTGCCAGCAGGGGCACAGGGGGACACAATAATTCACCCCTCCACTTT
TRBV5-1	TRBD1	TRBJ2-1	NA	CASSPTGEAYNEQFF	TGCGCCAGCAGCCCGACAGGGGAAGCGTACAATGAGCAGTTCTTC
TRBV2	TRBD1	TRBJ1-2	NA	CASTPSWDRSYGYTF	TGTGCCAGCACACCCTCCTGGGACAGGAGCTATGGCTACACCTTC
TRBV6-1	NA	TRBJ2-5	NA	CASSSLGGETQYF	TGTGCCAGCAGTTCCTTAGGGGGAGAGACCCAGTACTTC
TRBV6-6	NA	TRBJ2-5	many	CASRIAGRPETQYF	TGTGCCAGCAGAATAGCAGGTCGGCCCGAGACCCAGTACTTC
TRBV20-1	TRBD1	TRBJ2-1	NA	CSAKGGPNEQFF	TGCAGTGCTAAAGGGGGCCCCAATGAGCAGTTCTTC
TRBV10-2	NA	TRBJ1-4	NA	CASSEQFNEKLFF	TGCGCCAGCAGTGAGCAGTTTAATGAAAAACTGTTTTTT
TRBV2	NA	TRBJ2-3	few	CASTEGRLTDTQYF	TGTGCCAGCACCGAAGGCAGACTCACAGATACGCAGTATTTT
TRBV3-1	NA	TRBJ2-3	few	CASSSYEGTDTQYF	TGTGCCAGCAGCTCCTACGAGGGAACAGATACGCAGTATTTT
TRBV7-3	TRBD1	TRBJ1-1	NA	CASSPAGGTNTEAFF	TGTGCCAGCAGCCCCGCAGGGGGAACGAACACTGAAGCTTTCTTT
TRBV9	NA	TRBJ2-1	few	CASSVGLINEQFF	TGTGCCAGCAGCGTAGGGTTAATAAATGAGCAGTTCTTC
TRBV4-1	NA	TRBJ1-2	few	CASSQDLRGGIYGYTF	TGCGCCAGCAGCCAAGATTTGCGGGGGGGGATCTATGGCTACACCTTC
TRBV7-2	NA	TRBJ2-7	NA	CASSFTGSSRYF	TGTGCCAGCAGCTTCACCGGGAGCTCTAGGTACTTC
TRBV7-7	NA	TRBJ2-5	NA	CASSLDGNF	TGTGCCAGCAGCTTGGACGGGAACTTC
TRBV30	TRBD1	TRBJ1-5	NA	CAWRDGTVNQPQHF	TGTGCCTGGAGAGATGGGACAGTCAATCAGCCCCAGCATTTT
TRBV9	NA	TRBJ1-4	many	CASSVGVATNEKLFF	TGTGCCAGCAGCGTAGGGGTTGCAACTAATGAAAAACTGTTTTTT
TRBV18	TRBD1	TRBJ1-5	few	CASSTTGGNQPQHF	TGTGCCAGCTCAACAACAGGGGGCAATCAGCCCCAGCATTTT
TRBV2	TRBD1	TRBJ1-2	many	CASSPGQGRSGYTF	TGTGCCAGCAGCCCAGGACAGGGACGTTCAGGCTACACCTTC
TRBV25-1	NA	TRBJ1-2	few	CASSEGVNLGGYTF	TGTGCCAGCAGTGAAGGGGTCAACTTGGGAGGCTACACCTTC
TRBV5-1	NA	TRBJ2-1	few	CASSLVGTPYNEQFF	TGCGCCAGCAGCTTGGTGGGGACCCCATACAATGAGCAGTTCTTC
TRBV4-1	NA	TRBJ1-1	NA	CASSQTRTNTEAFF	TGCGCCAGCAGCCAAACCAGGACGAACACTGAAGCTTTCTTT
TRBV12-3/TRBV12-4	NA	TRBJ1-2	few	CASSFAGHGYTF	TGTGCCAGCAGTTTTGCGGGACATGGCTACACCTTC
TRBV6-6	TRBD1	TRBJ1-4	few	CASGQGGRPDEKLFF	TGTGCCAGCGGTCAGGGGGGACGCCCTGATGAAAAACTGTTTTTT
TRBV5-1	NA	TRBJ2-1	many	CASKVQGSYNEQFF	TGCGCCAGCAAGGTTCAAGGCTCCTACAATGAGCAGTTCTTC
TRBV7-8	NA	TRBJ2-7	few	CASSFFGGTAYEQYF	TGTGCCAGCAGCTTCTTTGGGGGGACGGCCTACGAGCAGTACTTC
TRBV6-1	TRBD1	TRBJ1-1	NA	CASSEGTGQGNTEAFF	TGTGCCAGCAGTGAAGGAACCGGACAGGGGAACACTGAAGCTTTCTTT
TRBV4-2	NA	TRBJ2-5	few	CASSQDSFVETQYF	TGTGCCAGCAGCCAAGACTCCTTTGTAGAGACCCAGTACTTC
TRBV27	NA	TRBJ2-2	few	CASSFLGNTGELFF	TGTGCCAGCAGTTTTCTAGGTAACACCGGGGAGCTGTTTTTT
TRBV20-1	NA	TRBJ1-5	many	CSAVGSGGYQPQHF	TGCAGTGCTGTGGGTTCCGGTGGCTATCAGCCCCAGCATTTT
TRBV12-3/TRBV12-4	NA	TRBJ1-2	few	CASSWRGADYGYTF	TGTGCCAGCAGTTGGCGGGGGGCAGACTATGGCTACACCTTC
TRBV12-3/TRBV12-4	TRBD1	TRBJ2-5	NA	CASSAPGTGRETQYF	TGTGCCAGCAGTGCACCCGGGACAGGACGTGAGACCCAGTACTTC
TRBV5-1	NA	TRBJ1-1	few	CASSPGGGTNTEAFF	TGCGCCAGCAGCCCTGGCGGGGGGACGAACACTGAAGCTTTCTTT
TRBV20-1	TRBD2	TRBJ2-1	few	CSAPPGGGFNEQFF	TGCAGTGCACCCCCTGGGGGGGGATTCAATGAGCAGTTCTTC
TRBV20-1	TRBD2	TRBJ2-1	NA	CSARDSGGTNEQFF	TGCAGTGCTAGAGATAGCGGGGGTACCAATGAGCAGTTCTTC
TRBV18	NA	TRBJ2-5	NA	CASSTVAQETQYF	TGTGCCAGCTCCACCGTGGCCCAAGAGACCCAGTACTTC
TRBV7-9	NA	TRBJ2-3	few	CASSSGSEADTQYF	TGTGCCAGCAGCTCCGGGAGCGAGGCGGATACGCAGTATTTT
TRBV3-1	NA	TRBJ1-2	NA	CASSQDGEGRGYTF	TGTGCCAGCAGCCAAGATGGAGAAGGCCGAGGCTACACCTTC
TRBV20-1	NA	TRBJ1-5	few	CSARESGGLSVDQPQHF	TGCAGTGCTAGAGAGTCTGGGGGGCTAAGTGTCGATCAGCCCCAGCATTTT
TRBV4-1	NA	TRBJ1-3	few	CASSQPGRTENTIYF	TGCGCCAGCAGCCAGCCCGGAAGGACTGAAAACACCATATATTTT
TRBV15	NA	TRBJ2-5	few	CATSRRTYQETQYF	TGTGCCACCAGCCGAAGGACATACCAAGAGACCCAGTACTTC
TRBV29-1	NA	TRBJ1-1	few	CSVADALNTEAFF	TGCAGCGTCGCCGATGCTTTGAACACTGAAGCTTTCTTT
TRBV30	NA	TRBJ2-2	NA	CAWRGYTGELFF	TGTGCCTGGAGGGGTTACACCGGGGAGCTGTTTTTT